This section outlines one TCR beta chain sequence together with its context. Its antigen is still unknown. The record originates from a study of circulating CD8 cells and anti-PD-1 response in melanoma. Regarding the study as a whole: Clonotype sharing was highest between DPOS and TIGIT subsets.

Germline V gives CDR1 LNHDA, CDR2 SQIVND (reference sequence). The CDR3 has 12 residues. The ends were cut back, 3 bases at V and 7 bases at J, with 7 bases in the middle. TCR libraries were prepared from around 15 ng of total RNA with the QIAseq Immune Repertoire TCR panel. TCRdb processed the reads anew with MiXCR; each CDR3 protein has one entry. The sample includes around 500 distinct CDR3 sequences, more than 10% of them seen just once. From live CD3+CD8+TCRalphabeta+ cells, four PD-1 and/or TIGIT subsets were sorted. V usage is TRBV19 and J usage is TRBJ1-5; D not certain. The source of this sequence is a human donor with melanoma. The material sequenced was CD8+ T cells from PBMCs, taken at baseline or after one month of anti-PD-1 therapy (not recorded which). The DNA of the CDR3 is TGTGCCAGTAGTATGCCGCAGCAGCCCCAGCATTTT. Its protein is CASSMPQQPQHF.